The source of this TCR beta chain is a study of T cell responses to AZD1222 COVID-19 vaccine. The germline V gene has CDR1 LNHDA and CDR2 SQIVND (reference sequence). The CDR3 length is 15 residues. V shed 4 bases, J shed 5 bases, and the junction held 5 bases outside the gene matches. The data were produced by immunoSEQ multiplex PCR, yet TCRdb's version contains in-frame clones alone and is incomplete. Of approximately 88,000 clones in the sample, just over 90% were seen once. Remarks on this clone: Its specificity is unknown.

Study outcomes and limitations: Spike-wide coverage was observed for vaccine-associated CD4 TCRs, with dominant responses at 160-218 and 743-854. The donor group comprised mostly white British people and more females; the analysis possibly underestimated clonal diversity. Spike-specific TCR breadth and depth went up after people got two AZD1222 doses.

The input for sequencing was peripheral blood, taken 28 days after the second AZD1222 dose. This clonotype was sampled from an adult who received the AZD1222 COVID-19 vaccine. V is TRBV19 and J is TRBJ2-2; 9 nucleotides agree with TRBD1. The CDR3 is CASSTQGAPTGELFF. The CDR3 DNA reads TGTGCCAGTAGTACACAGGGGGCCCCGACCGGGGAGCTGTTTTTT.